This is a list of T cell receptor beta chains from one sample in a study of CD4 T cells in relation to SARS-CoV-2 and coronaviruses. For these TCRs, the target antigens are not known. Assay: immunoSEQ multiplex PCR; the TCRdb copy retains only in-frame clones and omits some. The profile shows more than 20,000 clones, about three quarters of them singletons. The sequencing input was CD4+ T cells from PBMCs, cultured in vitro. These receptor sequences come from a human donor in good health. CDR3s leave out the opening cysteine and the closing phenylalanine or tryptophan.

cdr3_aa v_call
AWSGAASNQPQH TRBV30
STDRGTTQY TRBV29-1
ASSLGPRHTGNTIY TRBV7-9
ASSSPGGSYEQY TRBV28
ASSSYGSGQGYEQF TRBV27
ASSVEVGGLYNEQF TRBV9
ASSFEADTDTQY TRBV5-1
ASGISSYEQY TRBV6-5
AWRGLAGSNEQF TRBV30
ASSPGSGRELEQY TRBV5-1
ASMSWAAF TRBV6-4
SVRIRDRAGPGNYEQY TRBV29-1
ASSPFNGNTEAF TRBV7-2
ASSQDPGGNNEQF TRBV4-3
ASMERGGRLRDSQY TRBV19
ASTSREETQY TRBV19
ASSPRTGGIYGYT TRBV18
ASGVGMNTEAF TRBV2
ASSLVAAGGLWEQF TRBV7-2
ASSPNFTGELF TRBV3-1/TRBV3-2
ASSLGGTEDGYT TRBV11-1
ASSQPASGRYEQY TRBV4-1
ASSLVSGTGGSLNYGYT TRBV7-2
ASRRRGSPEGGETQY TRBV23-1
ASSVRDGYGYT TRBV27
ASSEGLEQETQY TRBV10-1
ASSQIEGLTEAF TRBV4-3
ASSVKTSGEQY TRBV9
ASSLGQGAGVAGEETQY TRBV7-9
AIPLGYSPLH TRBV19
ASSTGGSQETQY TRBV6-5
AISVGENTIY TRBV10-3
ASTYGAGGFEKLF TRBV6-5
ASSEGTGIQPQH TRBV6-1
ASSYKTAGSPLH TRBV6-5
ASSSSDRVRYT TRBV11-2
ASSYSGGRRYGYT TRBV28
ASIQGGTGGNSPLH TRBV2
ASSMTHNQPQH TRBV19
ASSLDQGTDTQY TRBV11-2
SSGGSSEAF TRBV20-1
ASSLGGGGSYEQY TRBV7-2
ASSVEPSSRQETQY TRBV9
ASRENGGTQH TRBV6-5
ASSQTDRQRGSFGTQY TRBV14
ASRRGTGNSPLH TRBV6-5
ASSGSGTSGFNEQF TRBV6-1
SVGTGGLETQY TRBV29-1
ASSDAEDWQPQH TRBV25-1
ASSLEWERGGYTQY TRBV7-2